Presented here are 32 T cell receptor beta chains from one specimen sequenced in a study of OX40 agonist ivuxolimab in advanced cancers. The data were produced by immunoSEQ multiplex PCR, yet TCRdb's version contains in-frame clones alone and is incomplete. The top ten clones hold less than 0.75% of a sample with 50,000 to 65,000 clones, around 88% of them seen once. The sample consisted of CD4+ or CD8+ T cells sorted from blood, taken in a trial of the OX40 agonist ivuxolimab. All receptors derive from an adult with an advanced solid tumor such as melanoma, head and neck, liver or kidney cancer.

The rearrangement uses TRBV11-3 and TRBJ2-3; D not resolved. V lost 6 bases and J 2 bases, leaving 12 bases between the germline ends. This CDR3 spans 14 amino acids. Germline values: CDR1 SGHNT, CDR2 YENEEA. The CDR3 DNA reads TGTGCCAGCAGTAGGGATCGGACCACAGATACGCAGTATTTT. This codes for CASSRDRTTDTQYF.

This chain connects TRBV9 to TRBJ2-3; D ambiguous. This CDR3 contains 13 residues. The germline V and J ends were trimmed by 0 bases and 6 bases, with 8 bases remaining between them. The germline V gene has CDR1 SGDLS and CDR2 YYNGEE. The CDR3, as DNA: TGTGCCAGCAGCGTAGAATCTTGGGATACGCAGTATTTT. It translates to CASSVESWDTQYF.

For the CDR3, the DNA is TGTGCCAGCAGTTACTCACCCGGTGGCACTGAAGCTTTCTTT. Translated, it gives CASSYSPGGTEAFF. V gene TRBV6-5 combines with J gene TRBJ1-1; D uncertain. CDR1 is MNHEY, CDR2 SVGAGI, per germline. CDR3 length equals 14 residues. V shed 0 bases and J shed 4 bases, with 9 bases lying between them.

The gene calls are TRBV5-1 and TRBJ2-7; 9 bases map to TRBD2. Germline trimming cut 7 bases from V and 4 bases from J; bases unmatched to any gene: 9. The germline gives CDR1 SGHRS, CDR2 YFSETQ. CDR3 length: 14 amino acids. CDR3 in amino acids: CASSGAGGEYEQYF. The CDR3 DNA reads as TGCGCCAGCTCGGGGGCGGGAGGGGAATACGAGCAGTACTTC.

V and J are TRBV18 and TRBJ1-4; D remains ambiguous. CDR1 and CDR2 (germline): KGHSH, LQKENI. The V and J ends lost 6 bases and 4 bases respectively, with 6 bases between them. The CDR3 extends over 12 amino acids. The CDR3 loop is CASSRFNEKLFF. In DNA form, the CDR3 reads TGTGCCAGCTCCCGGTTTAATGAAAAACTGTTTTTT.

The chain uses TRBV5-1 and TRBJ2-5, with no clear D. V lost 4 bases, J lost 1 base, and 17 bases lay in between. There are 16 residues in the CDR3. Germline CDR1 reads SGHRS; CDR2 reads YFSETQ. The CDR3 DNA follows: TGCGCCAGCAGCGGGTCGACAATACCTGTCCAAGAGACCCAGTACTTC. Amino acid sequence: CASSGSTIPVQETQYF.

The V and J genes are TRBV4-2 and TRBJ2-2; D possibly uses TRBD1 or TRBD2 (6 bases each). The V gene's germline CDR1 is LGHNA and CDR2 YNFKEQ. V was trimmed by 0 bases and J by 6 bases, leaving 17 bases between them. The CDR3 covers 17 residues. The CDR3: CASSQEVRGRIPGELFF. CDR3 bases: TGTGCCAGCAGCCAAGAAGTCCGGGGGCGCATACCCGGGGAGCTGTTTTTT.

This clone was picked up one time. V usage is TRBV19 and J usage is TRBJ1-1; a possible D gene is TRBD1 (6 bases). Trimming pared 10 bases from V and 0 bases from J, leaving 21 bases between. CDR1 is LNHDA, CDR2 SQIVND, per germline (reference sequence). CDR3 length equals 16 residues. CDR3: CATSGEGGRLNTEAFF. CDR3 sequence (DNA): TGTGCCACCTCCGGGGAGGGGGGGCGGCTGAACACTGAAGCTTTCTTT. Full variable domain (rest looked up from reference TRBV19 and TRBJ1-1): DGGITQSPKYLFRKEGQNVTLSCEQNLNHDAMYWYRQDPGQGLRLIYYSQIVNDFQKGDIAEGYSVSREKKESFPLTVTSAQKNPTAFYLCATSGEGGRLNTEAFFGQGTRLTVV.

The DNA of the CDR3 is TGTGCCAGCAGCTTGCCGGGACTAGCGGAACAAGAGACCCAGTACTTC. Translating gives CASSLPGLAEQETQYF. The rearrangement joins TRBV5-6 to TRBJ2-5; TRBD2 matches at 11 bases. From germline, CDR1 is SGHDT and CDR2 YYEEEE. Losses at the gene ends were 1 base for V and 2 bases for J; bases not matched to a gene: 4. CDR3 length: 16 residues.

V usage is TRBV9 and J usage is TRBJ2-2; TRBD2 agrees at 7 bases. V dropped 1 base and J dropped 4; count of bases not matched to a gene: 7. Germline assignment: CDR1 SGDLS and CDR2 YYNGEE. The CDR3 has 16 residues. The CDR3 bases are TGTGCCAGCAGCGTATCCCCTCCGGGAGGCACCGGGGAGCTGTTTTTT. Amino acids: CASSVSPPGGTGELFF.

The gene calls are TRBV9 and TRBJ2-1; 8 nucleotides match TRBD1. Germline V gene data show CDR1 as SGDLS and CDR2 as YYNGEE. With 3 bases clipped from V and 6 bases from J, the junction kept 2 bases outside the gene matches. The CDR3 extends over 13 amino acids. The CDR3 loop is CASSATGGNEQFF. CDR3 in DNA: TGTGCCAGCAGCGCTACAGGGGGCAATGAGCAGTTCTTC.

V is TRBV6-5 and J is TRBJ2-5, with D maybe TRBD2 (5 bases). V gave up 8 bases and J gave up 5 bases, with 12 bases separating them. The germline V gene encodes CDR1 MNHEY and CDR2 SVGAGI. The CDR3 is 12 residues long. For the CDR3, the DNA is TGTGCCAGCCATACGGAGGCGGAGACCCAGTACTTC. Its protein is CASHTEAETQYF.

The V gene is TRBV6-1, the J gene TRBJ2-1; the D is unclear. The CDR3 spans 14 residues. V lost 1 base and J lost 8, with 12 bases in between. CDR1 is MNHNS, CDR2 SASEGT, per germline. The CDR3: CASSEGGMLDEQFF. CDR3 in DNA: TGTGCCAGCAGTGAAGGAGGCATGTTGGATGAGCAGTTCTTC.

The V call is TRBV19, the J call TRBJ2-1; perhaps D is TRBD1 or TRBD2 (5 bases each). Germline assignment: CDR1 LNHDA and CDR2 SQIVND (reference sequence). V lost 0 bases to trimming and J lost 10 bases, with 10 bases between them. This CDR3 has 13 amino acids. DNA for the CDR3: TGTGCCAGTAGTATAGATGGGGGAAGGGAGCAGTTCTTC. Translating it yields CASSIDGGREQFF.

To note about this clone: The sample has other DNA sequences that encode this CDR3 too. This chain uses TRBV30 with TRBJ1-1, with D unclear. The ends were cut back, 0 bases at V and 3 bases at J, with 8 bases in the middle. Germline V gives CDR1 GTSNPN, CDR2 SVGIG (reference sequence). This CDR3 is built from 13 residues. CDR3 loop: CAWSVRGDTEAFF. The CDR3, as DNA: TGTGCCTGGAGTGTACGGGGAGACACTGAAGCTTTCTTT.

The V gene is TRBV19, the J gene TRBJ1-5; D not resolved. The CDR3 runs to 14 residues. Germline CDR1 is LNHDA and CDR2 is SQIVND (reference sequence). Trimming removed 5 bases from V and 3 bases from J, with 11 bases in between. CDR3 amino acids: CASSGLGANQPQHF. CDR3 bases: TGTGCCAGTAGTGGGTTGGGCGCCAATCAGCCCCAGCATTTT.

The chain uses TRBV27 and TRBJ2-7; 7 bases align to TRBD2. This CDR3 region has 14 residues. CDR1 and CDR2 from the germline V gene are MNHEY and SMNVEV (reference sequence). The trim removed 6 bases at V and 4 bases at J, leaving 9 bases unmatched. The CDR3, as DNA: TGTGCCAGCAGAAGGGGAGGGACCGAGTACGAGCAGTACTTC. Protein sequence: CASRRGGTEYEQYF.

The chain is built from TRBV6-6 and TRBJ2-7, with D perhaps TRBD1 (6 bases). Germline V gives CDR1 MNHNY, CDR2 SVGAGI (reference sequence). The CDR3 totals 11 residues. Trimming took off 6 bases at V and 5 bases at J, with 8 bases between the two ends. The CDR3 sequence: CASRGHDEQYF. The CDR3 region has the DNA TGTGCCAGCAGGGGACACGACGAGCAGTACTTC.

This clone was counted once. J is TRBJ2-7 and V is TRBV7-9; TRBD1 matches 11 bases. V lost 0 bases and J lost 6; bases outside the gene matches: 4. CDR1 is SEHNR and CDR2 is FQNEAQ in the germline V gene (reference sequence). The CDR3 runs 15 residues. This CDR3 reads CASSLASGTGGEQYF. For the CDR3, the DNA is TGTGCCAGCAGCTTAGCGTCGGGGACAGGGGGCGAGCAGTACTTC.

This clone was observed a single time. The genes are TRBV6-6 and TRBJ2-7; weak D call: TRBD1 (6 bases). This CDR3 region has 12 residues. Germline V gene data show CDR1 as MNHNY and CDR2 as SVGAGI (reference sequence). Trimming left V 5 bases short and J 2 bases short, with 7 bases between. The CDR3 DNA follows: TGTGCCAGCAGTGGGGACACCTACGAGCAGTACTTC. Translated, it gives CASSGDTYEQYF.

The chain uses TRBV7-2 and TRBJ2-1; 8 bases line up with TRBD2. Looked up from germline, CDR1 is SGHTA and CDR2 is FQGNSA. J was trimmed by 0 bases and V by 6 bases; bases with no gene match: 4. CDR3 length: 15 amino acids. CDR3 sequence: CASRAGTSSYNEQFF. The DNA for the CDR3 is TGTGCCAGCAGAGCTGGGACTAGCTCCTACAATGAGCAGTTCTTC. Filled out from reference TRBV7-2 and TRBJ2-1, the complete variable domain reads GAGVSQSPSNKVTEKGKDVELRCDPISGHTALYWYRQSLGQGLEFLIYFQGNSAPDKSGLPSDRFSAERTGGSVSTLTIQRTQQEDSAVYLCASRAGTSSYNEQFFGPGTRLTVL.

This sequence joins TRBV15 and TRBJ2-5, with D perhaps matching TRBD1 (6 bases). Germline V gene data show CDR1 as LNHNV and CDR2 as YYDKDF (reference sequence). The CDR3 runs 12 residues. V lost 7 bases and J lost 2, with 8 bases in between. DNA of the CDR3: TGTGCCACCACAACAGGGCAAGAGACCCAGTACTTC. Translated, it gives CATTTGQETQYF.

The J gene is TRBJ2-1, the V gene TRBV28; D call uncertain. V was pared by 2 bases and J by 0 bases, with 11 bases between. This CDR3 has 16 residues. Germline V CDR1 and CDR2: MDHEN, SYDVKM. CDR3 DNA sequence: TGTGCCAGCAGTTTAACCGGGCTTGGCTCCTACAATGAGCAGTTCTTC. Its translation: CASSLTGLGSYNEQFF. Based on the CDR3 plus reference TRBV28 and TRBJ2-1, the full variable domain is DVKVTQSSRYLVKRTGEKVFLECVQDMDHENMFWYRQDPGLGLRLIYFSYDVKMKEKGDIPEGYSVSREKKERFSLILESASTNQTSMYLCASSLTGLGSYNEQFFGPGTRLTVL.

The rearrangement joins TRBV27 to TRBJ2-1; 9 nucleotides line up with TRBD2. V shed 7 bases, J shed 5 bases, and the junction held 3 bases outside the gene matches. CDR1 is MNHEY, CDR2 SMNVEV, per germline (reference sequence). The CDR3 extends over 13 amino acids. As DNA, the CDR3 is TGTGCCAGCACGGGACTAGCCCACAATGAGCAGTTCTTC. This codes for CASTGLAHNEQFF.

The chain couples TRBV14 to TRBJ2-3, with a weak D call TRBD1 (5 bases). Trimming removed 5 bases from V and 2 bases from J, with 17 bases in between. CDR1 and CDR2 (germline): SGHDN, FVKESK. The CDR3 loop spans 16 amino acids. Written as DNA, the CDR3 is TGTGCCAGCAGCAAAGTAAGGGGTGGATACACAGATACGCAGTATTTT. Translation: CASSKVRGGYTDTQYF.

The chain links TRBV30 to TRBJ2-6, with D perhaps matching TRBD1 (6 bases). There are 14 residues in the CDR3. Trimming removed 0 bases from V and 5 bases from J, with 8 bases in between. Germline lookup yields CDR1 GTSNPN and CDR2 SVGIG (reference sequence). The CDR3 DNA follows: TGTGCCTGGAGTGTAGGGGGTTGGGCCAACGTCCTGACTTTC. Its translation: CAWSVGGWANVLTF.

The CDR3 region is CASTKTSGTYNEQFF. The CDR3 coding sequence is TGTGCCAGTACCAAGACTAGCGGGACCTACAATGAGCAGTTCTTC. The chain recombines TRBV19 with TRBJ2-1; 11 bases line up with TRBD2. The V and J ends lost 7 bases and 2 bases, in that order; junction bases with no gene match: 4. CDR1 is LNHDA, CDR2 SQIVND, per germline (reference sequence). The CDR3 is 15 amino acids.

The chain uses TRBV6-5 and TRBJ2-7; 9 bases map to TRBD1. The CDR3 consists of 16 residues. CDR1 and CDR2 (germline): MNHEY, SVGAGI. The J segment lost 3 bases and the V segment lost 0 bases, leaving 6 bases of the junction unmatched. The CDR3 protein is CASSYSGQGNFYEQYF. In DNA form, the CDR3 reads TGTGCCAGCAGTTACTCGGGACAGGGAAACTTCTACGAGCAGTACTTC.

This clone appeared a single time. The chain employs TRBV5-1 and TRBJ2-7; tentatively, D is TRBD2 (6 bases). Trimming pared 4 bases from V and 0 bases from J, leaving 11 bases between. This CDR3 is built from 14 residues. In germline, CDR1 is SGHRS, CDR2 YFSETQ. The CDR3 region has the DNA TGCGCCAGCAGCCCGGGACTCCTCTCCTACGAGCAGTACTTC. This encodes CASSPGLLSYEQYF.

The J gene is TRBJ2-2, the V gene TRBV7-2; the D gene is possibly TRBD2 (7 bases). Per the germline V gene, CDR1 is SGHTA and CDR2 is FQGNSA. V was cut by 0 bases and J by 0 bases, with 8 bases left in between. The CDR3 spans 16 residues. The CDR3 region is CASSLAGGANTGELFF. The CDR3 DNA sequence: TGTGCCAGCAGCTTAGCAGGGGGGGCGAACACCGGGGAGCTGTTTTTT.

The chain is built from TRBV5-4 and TRBJ2-1; TRBD2 matches at 11 bases. V gave up 4 bases and J gave up 7 bases; unmatched junction bases: 7. There are 15 residues in the CDR3. The germline gives CDR1 SGHNT, CDR2 YYREEE (reference sequence). The CDR3 region has the DNA TGTGCCAGCAGCACCACTAGCGGGAGTAGGAATGAGCAGTTCTTC. Translation gives CASSTTSGSRNEQFF.

The chain carries TRBV5-6 and TRBJ2-5; 9 nucleotides align to TRBD1. CDR3 length: 15 residues. Trimming removed 1 base from V and 5 bases from J; junction bases left unmatched: 6. Germline V gene lookup returns CDR1 SGHDT and CDR2 YYEEEE. The CDR3 DNA reads TGTGCCAGCAGCTTGACGGGACAGGGTACGGAGACCCAGTACTTC. Its protein product is CASSLTGQGTETQYF. The full variable domain, in which reference TRBV5-6 and TRBJ2-5 provide the parts outside the CDR3, is DAGVTQSPTHLIKTRGQQVTLRCSPKSGHDTVSWYQQALGQGPQFIFQYYEEEERQRGNFPDRFSGHQFPNYSSELNVNALLLGDSALYLCASSLTGQGTETQYFGPGTRLLVL.